This T cell receptor beta chain comes out of a study of blood T cell repertoires in COVID-19. Study information: Collection of acute and convalescent COVID-19 samples took place in the United States, Italy and Spain. T cells, B-cell-depleted T cells, or PBMCs provided the cDNA or gDNA that served as material.

Germline values: CDR1 MDHEN, CDR2 SYDVKM. The CDR3 consists of 12 residues. V gave up 2 bases and J gave up 6 bases, with 7 bases separating them. Generated by immunoSEQ multiplex PCR, the TCRdb table keeps only in-frame clones and is missing some. Found here are about 15,000 clones, 89% of them singletons; the top ten hold around 3.3%. This clone has a handful of counts. This clonotype originated in a human donor in a cohort sampled during active COVID-19. This sequence joins TRBV28 and TRBJ1-2, with D tentatively TRBD1 (5 bases). The specimen was peripheral blood. CDR3 sequence reads: CASSLQGHGYTF. As DNA, the CDR3 is TGTGCCAGCAGTTTACAGGGTCATGGCTACACCTTC.